Below are 21 T cell receptor beta chains sequenced from a single sample in a study of shared T cell receptors in the human thymus. Measured with immunoSEQ multiplex PCR; TCRdb has only the in-frame clones, and not every one. There are hundreds of thousands of clones in the sample; around 87% occur only once, and 0.0094% lies in the top ten. This sample also belongs to another study, concerning human thymus T cells.

The sample was thymocytes. The receptors originated from a boy under three years old with a congenital heart defect.

The chain recombines TRBV18 with TRBJ2-7, with 10 bases aligning to TRBD1. The CDR3 is made up of 17 amino acids. Losses at the gene ends were 0 bases for V and 2 bases for J; bases not matched to a gene: 7. The germline V gene encodes CDR1 KGHSH and CDR2 LQKENI. The CDR3: CASSPPRLDRGPYEQYF. The CDR3, as DNA: TGTGCCAGCTCACCACCCCGACTTGACAGGGGGCCCTACGAGCAGTACTTC. Based on the CDR3 plus reference TRBV18 and TRBJ2-7, the full variable domain is NAGVMQNPRHLVRRRGQEARLRCSPMKGHSHVYWYRQLPEEGLKFMVYLQKENIIDESGMPKERFSAEFPKEGPSILRIQQVVRGDSAAYFCASSPPRLDRGPYEQYFGPGTRLTVT.

V gene TRBV14 combines with J gene TRBJ2-3, with D maybe TRBD1 (6 bases). Per the germline V gene, CDR1 is SGHDN and CDR2 is FVKESK. The CDR3 sequence is 17 residues long. Trimming pared 0 bases from V and 0 bases from J, leaving 13 bases between. The CDR3 DNA sequence: TGTGCCAGCAGCCAAGAATTGAGGACAGCTAGCACAGATACGCAGTATTTT. It translates to CASSQELRTASTDTQYF.

The CDR3 DNA reads TGTGCCAGCAGTGCCGTTTGGGGGGGAATCACTGAAGCTTTCTTT. Translation: CASSAVWGGITEAFF. The chain employs TRBV14 and TRBJ1-1, with D perhaps matching TRBD1 (5 bases). The CDR3 has 15 amino acids. V was pared by 6 bases and J by 4 bases, with 18 bases between. Germline CDR1 SGHDN, CDR2 FVKESK.

This chain uses TRBV14 with TRBJ2-7; D gene unclear. CDR3 length equals 12 residues. CDR1 and CDR2 (germline): SGHDN, FVKESK. The V end lost 6 bases, the J end lost 1 base, and 7 bases lay between the germline ends. In DNA, the CDR3 is TGTGCCAGCAGTTCTCTATCCTACGAGCAGTACTTC. The encoded protein is CASSSLSYEQYF.

This clone appeared a few times. The chain has TRBV10-2 and TRBJ1-5; the match to TRBD1 covers 8 bases. The CDR3 consists of 15 residues. V trimming: 4 bases; J trimming: 0 bases; junction bases outside the gene matches: 2. CDR1 and CDR2 (germline): WSHSY, SAAADI. The DNA for the CDR3 is TGCGCCAGCAGTGGAGACAGGGGTAGCAATCAGCCCCAGCATTTT. Translating gives CASSGDRGSNQPQHF.

This chain links TRBV5-5 with TRBJ2-5; 7 nucleotides agree with TRBD2. V lost 6 bases and J lost 4; bases outside the gene matches: 9. CDR1 and CDR2 from the germline V gene are SGHKS and YYEKEE (reference sequence). The CDR3 consists of 14 residues. CDR3 loop: CASISGTIAETQYF. The CDR3 region has the DNA TGTGCCAGCATATCCGGGACTATCGCAGAGACCCAGTACTTC.

This clone was counted once. The chain couples TRBV13 to TRBJ2-7; 9 bases are shared with TRBD1. From germline, CDR1 is PRHDT and CDR2 FYEKMQ (reference sequence). J gave up 5 bases and V 5 bases, and 7 bases lay outside the gene matches. CDR3 length equals 14 residues. CDR3 region: CASSTRDRVHEQYF. The CDR3 nucleotides read TGTGCCAGCAGCACCCGGGACAGGGTCCACGAGCAGTACTTC.

The genes are TRBV4-3 and TRBJ2-5, with D possibly matching TRBD1 (6 bases). The CDR3 sequence is 15 residues long. V gave up 2 bases and J gave up 2 bases, with 12 bases separating them. In germline, CDR1 is LGHNA, CDR2 YSLEER. In nucleotides, the CDR3 is TGCGCCAGCAGCCAATGGGACACGCTACAAGAGACCCAGTACTTC. As protein: CASSQWDTLQETQYF.

The chain couples TRBV5-5 to TRBJ1-5, with 7 bases fitting TRBD1. With 4 bases clipped from V and 4 bases from J, the junction kept 8 bases outside the gene matches. The CDR3 covers 15 residues. Germline loops: CDR1 SGHKS, CDR2 YYEKEE (reference sequence). CDR3 amino acids: CASSHGQEKNQPQHF. The DNA of the CDR3 is TGTGCCAGCAGCCACGGACAGGAGAAGAATCAGCCCCAGCATTTT. The full variable domain, its missing parts supplied by reference TRBV5-5 and TRBJ1-5, is DAGVTQSPTHLIKTRGQQVTLRCSPISGHKSVSWYQQVLGQGPQFIFQYYEKEERGRGNFPDRFSARQFPNYSSELNVNALLLGDSALYLCASSHGQEKNQPQHFGDGTRLSIL.

This sequence joins TRBV6-1 and TRBJ2-3; no clear D gene. The germline V gene encodes CDR1 MNHNS and CDR2 SASEGT. The germline V and J ends were trimmed by 6 bases and 0 bases, with 13 bases remaining between them. This CDR3 has 15 residues. The CDR3 region is CASRPDISSTDTQYF. The CDR3 nucleotides are TGTGCCAGCAGACCTGACATCTCTAGCACAGATACGCAGTATTTT.

The chain employs TRBV4-3 and TRBJ1-4; perhaps TRBD1 as D (5 bases). The CDR3 has 17 amino acids. Per the germline V gene, CDR1 is LGHNA and CDR2 is YSLEER. The V end was cut by 0 bases, the J end by 5 bases, with 16 bases between. CDR3 coding DNA: TGCGCCAGCAGCCAAGAGGGGTCGGACAACACCAATGAAAAACTGTTTTTT. This sequence encodes CASSQEGSDNTNEKLFF.

This clone turned up a few times. This chain uses TRBV28 with TRBJ2-7; TRBD1 agrees at 7 bases. This CDR3 is 16 amino acids long. Germline loops: CDR1 MDHEN, CDR2 SYDVKM. The ends lost 5 bases at V and 0 bases at J; junction bases unmatched: 10. The CDR3 DNA sequence: TGTGCCAGCAGTCACCATGACAGGGAACCCTCCTACGAGCAGTACTTC. Its protein is CASSHHDREPSYEQYF.

The V gene is TRBV5-8, the J gene TRBJ1-1; possibly TRBD1 for D (5 bases). This CDR3 is 15 amino acids long. Germline lookup yields CDR1 SGHTS and CDR2 YDEGEE. Trimming left V 3 bases short and J 8 bases short, with 20 bases between. The DNA of the CDR3 is TGTGCCAGCAGCTCATATCCGGCCAGGGAACCCGAAGCTTTCTTT. This translates into CASSSYPAREPEAFF.

The CDR3 sequence is CASSERGLAKNIQYF. CDR3 DNA sequence: TGTGCCAGCAGTGAACGGGGTCTAGCCAAAAACATTCAGTACTTC. The chain links TRBV2 to TRBJ2-4; weak D call: TRBD2 (5 bases). Germline V gene sequence: CDR1 SNHLY, CDR2 FYNNEI. The V and J ends lost 2 bases and 0 bases respectively, with 8 bases between them. The CDR3 covers 15 residues. Combining the CDR3 with reference TRBV2 and TRBJ2-4 gives the whole variable domain EPEVTQTPSHQVTQMGQEVILRCVPISNHLYFYWYRQILGQKVEFLVSFYNNEISEKSEIFDDQFSVERPDGSNFTLKIRSTKLEDSAMYFCASSERGLAKNIQYFGAGTRLSVL.

This clone was observed a handful of times. This chain joins TRBV7-2 and TRBJ1-4; tentative D call: TRBD1 (6 bases). The V end was cut by 5 bases, the J end by 8 bases, with 27 bases between. CDR1 is SGHTA and CDR2 is FQGNSA in the germline V gene. The CDR3 has 18 residues. CDR3 region: CASSKQNLHREEREKLFF. CDR3 coding DNA: TGTGCCAGCAGCAAACAAAACTTACACAGGGAAGAGCGAGAAAAACTGTTTTTT.

CDR3 DNA sequence: TGCGCCAGCAGCCAAGACAAAGGGGCCTCAACTAATGAAAAACTGTTTTTT. Translating gives CASSQDKGASTNEKLFF. The chain uses TRBV4-3 and TRBJ1-4, with a weak D call TRBD1 (5 bases). Deletions cut 0 bases from V and 0 bases from J, with 11 bases between. Germline CDR1 reads LGHNA; CDR2 reads YSLEER. The CDR3 has 17 residues.

As DNA, the CDR3 is TGTGCCAGCAGTTTGGTGGGGACAGTGAACACTGAAGCTTTCTTT. It encodes CASSLVGTVNTEAFF. The chain has TRBV28 and TRBJ1-1, with 7 bases lining up with TRBD1. This CDR3 spans 15 amino acids. Germline loops: CDR1 MDHEN, CDR2 SYDVKM. Germline trimming cut 3 bases from V and 0 bases from J; bases unmatched to any gene: 4.

This clone was observed a handful of times. The V gene is TRBV4-3, the J gene TRBJ2-2, with D perhaps matching TRBD2 (5 bases). Germline assignment: CDR1 LGHNA and CDR2 YSLEER. The V and J ends lost 3 bases and 6 bases respectively, with 17 bases between them. CDR3 length: 16 residues. The CDR3 loop reads CASSQASPPSSGELFF. CDR3 sequence (DNA): TGCGCCAGCAGCCAGGCCTCACCACCTAGCTCCGGGGAGCTGTTTTTT.

The V call is TRBV27, the J call TRBJ2-7; TRBD1 aligns across 7 bases. This CDR3 spans 16 amino acids. V gave up 4 bases and J gave up 1 base; unmatched junction bases: 10. Germline assignment: CDR1 MNHEY and CDR2 SMNVEV (reference sequence). CDR3 sequence: CASSSIQGPPSYEQYF. The CDR3 coding sequence is TGTGCCAGCAGTTCCATACAGGGGCCACCATCCTACGAGCAGTACTTC.

The chain carries TRBV13 and TRBJ1-1, with a possible D match to TRBD1 (5 bases). Germline V gene data show CDR1 as PRHDT and CDR2 as FYEKMQ (reference sequence). The CDR3 contains 13 residues. Trimming stripped 7 bases from V and 3 bases from J, with 12 bases between. CDR3 amino acids: CASNETRDTEAFF. The CDR3 bases are TGTGCCAGCAACGAAACCAGGGACACTGAAGCTTTCTTT.

This chain connects TRBV6-6 to TRBJ1-2; TRBD1 might be the D (6 bases). Germline-derived CDR1 and CDR2 are MNHNY and SVGAGI (reference sequence). V was cut by 6 bases and J by 2 bases, with 13 bases left in between. The CDR3 totals 14 residues. The CDR3 loop is CASSLGHPNYGYTF. CDR3 nucleotide sequence: TGTGCCAGCAGCCTGGGACACCCCAACTATGGCTACACCTTC.